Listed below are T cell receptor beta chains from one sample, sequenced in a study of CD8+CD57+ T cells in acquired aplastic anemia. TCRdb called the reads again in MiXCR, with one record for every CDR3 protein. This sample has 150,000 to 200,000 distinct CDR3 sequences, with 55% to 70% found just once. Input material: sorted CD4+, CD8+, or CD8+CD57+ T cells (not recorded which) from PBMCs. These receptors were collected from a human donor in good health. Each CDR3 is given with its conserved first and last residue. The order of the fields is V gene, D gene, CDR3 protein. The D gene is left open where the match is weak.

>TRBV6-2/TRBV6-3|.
CASSYVSTPGLYF
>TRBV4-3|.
CASSQSGGRDSPLHF
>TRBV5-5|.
CASLLGVGAGNQPQHF
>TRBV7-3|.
CASSPGAGAPTF
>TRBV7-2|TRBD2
CASSIGTSGRLTQETQYF
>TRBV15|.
CATSSRQTLDRKLFF
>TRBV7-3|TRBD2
CASSLVVAGGPGADTQYF
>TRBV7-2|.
CASSPREGARSGYTF
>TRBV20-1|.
CSASRPNYGYTF
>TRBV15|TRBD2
CATSRVGTSGIYEQYF
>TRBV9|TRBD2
CASRAGGKNTGELFF
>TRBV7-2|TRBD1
CASTPPGTGGSEQFF
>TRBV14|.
CASSLITGGNNSPLHF
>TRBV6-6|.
CASSYEWAGAEAFF
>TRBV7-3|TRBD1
CASSSGQGGGYTF
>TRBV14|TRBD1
CASSQDPGGAKAQYF
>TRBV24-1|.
CATSDPAGPNTGELFF
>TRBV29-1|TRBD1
CSDFTGGNYGYTF
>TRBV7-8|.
CASSRHPGPLSNQPQHF
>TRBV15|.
CATSRDQATQYF
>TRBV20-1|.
CSAKAGSNEKLFF